These 24 T cell receptor beta chains originate from one sample sequenced in a study of early T cells in non-severe SARS-CoV-2 infection. TCRdb reanalysed the 5' RACE reads using MiXCR and keeps one entry per CDR3 protein. The sample comprises around 60,000 distinct CDR3 sequences, approximately 13% of which are singletons, and roughly 4% rests with the top ten. The sample taken for sequencing was whole blood. These receptor sequences come from an adult who was a healthcare worker with PCR-confirmed SARS-CoV-2 infection or an uninfected control (not recorded which).

The J gene is TRBJ2-1, the V gene TRBV5-1; D is unresolved. This CDR3 region has 12 residues. With 2 bases removed from V and 9 bases from J, the gap between germline ends came to 9 bases. CDR1 is SGHRS, CDR2 YFSETQ, per germline. CDR3 protein: CASSFDFSEQFF. The CDR3 DNA reads as TGCGCCAGCAGCTTTGACTTTAGTGAGCAGTTCTTC.

This clonotype turned up a few times. The chain carries TRBV13 and TRBJ1-2; 9 positions match TRBD1. The junction had 11 bases not matched to a gene; V was cut back by 4 bases and J by 2 bases. CDR1 and CDR2 (germline): PRHDT, FYEKMQ (reference sequence). The length of the CDR3 is 17 residues. CDR3 in amino acids: CASSSTPGQGQNYGYTF. In DNA, the CDR3 is TGTGCCAGCAGCTCGACGCCGGGACAGGGCCAAAACTATGGCTACACCTTC.

This clonotype has at least ten counts. Germline is not matched at one junction end, which may reflect a read error. The chain carries TRBV11-2 and TRBJ1-3, with D perhaps TRBD1 (6 bases). The CDR3 consists of 12 residues. Germline V lookup: CDR1 SGHAT, CDR2 FQNNGV. This CDR3 reads CASSSIDRTWHF. Here the CDR3 DNA reads TGTGCCAGCAGCTCAATTGACAGGACATGGCATTTT. The full variable domain, its missing parts supplied by reference TRBV11-2 and TRBJ1-3, is EAGVAQSPRYKIIEKRQSVAFWCNPISGHATLYWYQQILGQGPKLLIQFQNNGVVDDSQLPKDRFSAERLKGVDSTLKIQPAKLEDSAVYLCASSSIDRTWHFGEGSWLTVV.

This clonotype was found a few times. The gene calls are TRBV25-1 and TRBJ1-1; 12 nucleotides match TRBD1. From germline, CDR1 is MGHDK and CDR2 SYGVNS. Trimming removed 4 bases from V and 8 bases from J; junction bases left unmatched: 8. This CDR3 comprises 15 residues. The DNA of the CDR3 is TGTGCCAGCAGTGGGGACAGGGGGCGAGCTTCAGAAGCTTTCTTT. Translated, it gives CASSGDRGRASEAFF.

This clonotype was seen a few times. J is TRBJ2-7 and V is TRBV20-1; perhaps TRBD2 as D (6 bases). CDR3 length equals 17 residues. The germline V gene has CDR1 DFQATT and CDR2 SNEGSKA (reference sequence). Deletions cut 0 bases from V and 2 bases from J, with 20 bases between. The CDR3 spells CSARDVGRSGVTYEQYF. CDR3 in DNA: TGCAGTGCTAGAGATGTGGGCAGGTCGGGGGTAACCTACGAGCAGTACTTC.

This clonotype came up many times. One end of the junction varies from germline; a read error may be responsible. The genes are TRBV7-2 and TRBJ1-1; 9 positions match TRBD1. Germline-derived CDR1 and CDR2 are SGHTA and FQGNSA. The CDR3 contains 14 residues. The CDR3 protein is CASSYTGTGLEVFF. CDR3 bases: TGTGCCAGCAGCTACACCGGGACAGGGCTAGAAGTTTTCTTT.

The gene calls are TRBV12-3 or TRBV12-4 and TRBJ1-5; D unresolved. V was cut by 3 bases and J by 6 bases, with 15 bases left in between. This CDR3 has 15 amino acids. The CDR3 nucleotides are TGTGCCAGCAGTTTTTCCCAGACGTCAAGTCAGCCCCAGCATTTT. This translates into CASSFSQTSSQPQHF.

The sample holds many counts of this clonotype. The chain employs TRBV20-1 and TRBJ2-1; D unresolved. Germline V gene sequence: CDR1 DFQATT, CDR2 SNEGSKA (reference sequence). The CDR3 spans 14 residues. Trimming removed 3 bases from V and 0 bases from J, with 9 bases in between. The CDR3 here is CSASWAHSYNEQFF. Here the CDR3 DNA reads TGCAGTGCTAGTTGGGCGCACTCCTACAATGAGCAGTTCTTC.

Many counts were recorded for this clonotype. This chain links TRBV3-1 with TRBJ1-5; the D gene is possibly TRBD1 (6 bases). The germline CDR1 and CDR2 sequences are LGHDT and YNNKEL (reference sequence). The length of the CDR3 is 16 residues. Trimming cost V 3 bases and J 0 bases, with 12 bases left between them. The CDR3 loop is CASSQDGTRSNQPQHF. The DNA of the CDR3 is TGTGCCAGCAGCCAGGACGGGACACGTAGCAATCAGCCCCAGCATTTT.

This clonotype was counted a few times. The J gene is TRBJ2-3, the V gene TRBV20-1; TRBD1 agrees at 8 bases. Trimming at V came to 3 bases and at J to 7 bases, leaving 12 bases not matched to a gene. This CDR3 comprises 15 residues. Germline loops: CDR1 DFQATT, CDR2 SNEGSKA (reference sequence). The CDR3: CSASSTTGAENTQYF. CDR3 sequence (DNA): TGCAGTGCTAGCTCGACGACAGGGGCGGAGAATACGCAGTATTTT.

The chain has TRBV3-1 and TRBJ2-1, with 7 bases that match TRBD2. The V gene end was trimmed by 4 bases and the J gene end by 0 bases; junction bases not matched to a gene: 3. The CDR3 sequence is 15 residues long. Germline-derived CDR1 and CDR2 are LGHDT and YNNKEL (reference sequence). CDR3 nucleotides: TGTGCCAGCAGCCCCCGGACTAGCTCCTACAATGAGCAGTTCTTC. Its translation is CASSPRTSSYNEQFF.

The chain has TRBV20-1 and TRBJ2-5; either TRBD1 or TRBD2 may fit D (6 bases each). V was clipped by 1 base and J by 5 bases, with 17 bases between them. The CDR3 totals 15 residues. From germline, CDR1 is DFQATT and CDR2 SNEGSKA (reference sequence). Here the CDR3 reads CSARVPGGGVETQYF. The CDR3 DNA reads TGCAGTGCTAGAGTCCCCGGGGGCGGTGTGGAGACCCAGTACTTC.

The gene calls are TRBV6-5 and TRBJ1-1; tentative D call: TRBD1 (5 bases). Trimming removed 8 bases from V and 3 bases from J, with 13 bases in between. The germline V gene encodes CDR1 MNHEY and CDR2 SVGAGI. CDR3 length: 13 amino acids. Here the CDR3 DNA reads TGTGCCAGCGGTAGGGACCTCGACACTGAAGCTTTCTTT. This translates into CASGRDLDTEAFF.

J is TRBJ2-1 and V is TRBV9, with TRBD2 as a possible D gene (5 bases). V lost 0 bases, J lost 10 bases, and 29 bases lay in between. Germline V lookup: CDR1 SGDLS, CDR2 YYNGEE. CDR3 length: 19 residues. The CDR3 region is CASSVENEWMLGENREQFF. The DNA of the CDR3 is TGTGCCAGCAGCGTAGAAAATGAATGGATGTTGGGAGAAAACCGGGAGCAGTTCTTC. The complete variable domain, with remaining parts taken from reference TRBV9 and TRBJ2-1, reads DSGVTQTPKHLITATGQRVTLRCSPRSGDLSVYWYQQSLDQGLQFLIQYYNGEERAKGNILERFSAQQFPDLHSELNLSSLELGDSALYFCASSVENEWMLGENREQFFGPGTRLTVL.

This clonotype was seen only a few times. The rearrangement links TRBV7-9 to TRBJ2-1; D unclear. CDR3 length: 16 residues. From germline, CDR1 is SEHNR and CDR2 FQNEAQ (reference sequence). V lost 5 bases to trimming and J lost 9 bases, with 23 bases between them. DNA for the CDR3: TGTGCCAGCAGCCCGAGGACCCTAGATCCTCTTGTTGAGCAGTTCTTC. This codes for CASSPRTLDPLVEQFF.

The table lists this clonotype with a few counts. The gene calls are TRBV7-2 and TRBJ2-1; no reliable D call. Per germline, CDR1 SGHTA and CDR2 FQGNSA. The ends were cut back, 6 bases at V and 4 bases at J, with 10 bases in the middle. The CDR3 runs to 13 residues. The CDR3 region has the DNA TGTGCCAGCAGTCTTACCGAGTACAATGAGCAGTTCTTC. Its protein product is CASSLTEYNEQFF.

This clonotype was seen more than once but under ten times. The chain couples TRBV6-1 to TRBJ1-2; D gene unclear. Germline CDR1 is MNHNS and CDR2 is SASEGT. The CDR3 contains 14 residues. V was trimmed by 4 bases and J by 0 bases, leaving 9 bases between them. CDR3 coding DNA: TGTGCCAGCAGTGTAGTCGGAGCTAACTATGGCTACACCTTC. It codes for CASSVVGANYGYTF.

This clonotype has a handful of counts. V and J are TRBV29-1 and TRBJ1-1, with D possibly TRBD1 on 5 matching bases. The CDR3 is 13 amino acids. Trimming shortened V by 4 bases and J by 0 bases, and 9 bases separated the two germline ends. Germline values: CDR1 SQVTM, CDR2 ANQGSEA. The DNA of the CDR3 is TGCAGCGTTGCCAAGACAGTGAACACTGAAGCTTTCTTT. Protein: CSVAKTVNTEAFF.

This clonotype showed up just a few times. The chain couples TRBV6-6 to TRBJ1-1; D unresolved. The V gene lost 0 bases and the J gene lost 2 bases, with 10 bases spanning the gap. The germline gives CDR1 MNHNY, CDR2 SVGAGI (reference sequence). There are 15 residues in the CDR3. This chain's CDR3 is CASSYSGQLNTEAFF. The CDR3 DNA reads TGTGCCAGCAGTTACTCAGGGCAGCTTAACACTGAAGCTTTCTTT.

This clonotype appeared many times. The V call is TRBV10-3, the J call TRBJ2-6; 9 bases match TRBD1. Germline V gives CDR1 ENHRY, CDR2 SYGVKD. The trim removed 8 bases at V and 2 bases at J, leaving 10 bases unmatched. The CDR3 covers 17 residues. CDR3 residues: CAISARGQGPGANVLTF. As DNA, the CDR3 is TGTGCCATCTCCGCGAGGGGACAGGGTCCTGGGGCCAACGTCCTGACTTTC.

Remarks on this clonotype: It may be a read error: a sequence one base away is much more abundant. V and J are TRBV6-5 and TRBJ1-3, with D perhaps matching TRBD1 (6 bases). Germline CDR1 and CDR2: MNHEY and SVGAGI. There are 15 residues in the CDR3. The CDR3 DNA reads TGTGCCTCCCGGGACATGAGCCTCTCTGGAAACACCTTATATTTT. As protein: CASRDMSLSGNTLYF.

The V and J genes are TRBV12-3 or TRBV12-4 and TRBJ1-2, with 7 bases aligning to TRBD1. The ends lost 5 bases at V and 8 bases at J; junction bases unmatched: 8. The CDR3 contains 13 residues. Here the CDR3 reads CASSLGQVRGYTF. CDR3 in DNA: TGTGCCAGCAGTCTTGGACAGGTCAGAGGCTACACCTTC.

Concerning this clonotype: A much larger clone is a single base away; this may be a read error. The conserved closing phenylalanine or tryptophan is absent in this CDR3, likely reflecting a read error. The rearrangement links TRBV11-2 to TRBJ2-5, with TRBD2 as a possible D gene (5 bases). V gave up 4 bases and J gave up 5 bases, with 14 bases separating them. Germline assignment: CDR1 SGHAT and CDR2 FQNNGV. The CDR3 consists of 14 residues. CDR3 protein: CASSYGLNLETQYS. CDR3 DNA: TGTGCCAGCAGCTACGGACTGAACCTGGAGACCCAGTACTCC.

The genes are TRBV7-2 and TRBJ2-7; 7 bases match TRBD1. This CDR3 comprises 14 residues. Germline assignment: CDR1 SGHTA and CDR2 FQGNSA. V trimming: 5 bases; J trimming: 2 bases; junction bases outside the gene matches: 6. The CDR3 loop is CASSDQTGPYEQYF. The CDR3 region has the DNA TGTGCCAGCAGCGACCAGACAGGGCCCTACGAGCAGTACTTC.